The rows below give T cell receptor beta chains drawn from one sample of a study of T cell changes during pregnancy in multiple sclerosis. This table comes from immunoSEQ multiplex PCR, and its TCRdb copy is limited to in-frame clones, with some not included. The data contain tens of thousands of clones, just over 90% of them seen just once; the ten biggest clones take up roughly 0.19%. The sample was CD4+ T cells from peripheral blood mononuclear cells, taken in the second trimester of pregnancy. The source is a female donor with multiple sclerosis, enrolled in a pregnancy study. The CDR3 runs from the conserved cysteine through the conserved F or W. The D gene is left open where the match is weak. Clone size is not always given. Where it is, it says once, few, many or a class for expanded clones.

V	J	size	D	DNA	CDR3
TRBV7-9	TRBJ2-7	-	TRBD2	TGTGCCAGCAGCTTGGGGGACAGGGGGGGACTAGCGGGAGGCAGCGAGCAGTACTTC	CASSLGDRGGLAGGSEQYF
TRBV30	TRBJ1-1	few	TRBD1	TGTGCCTGGAGTGTACAGGGGGCGGGATTGAACACTGAAGCTTTCTTT	CAWSVQGAGLNTEAFF
TRBV7-2	TRBJ1-6	-	-	TGTGCCAGCAGCTTCCGCCTAGGGGCCAATTCACCCCTCCACTTT	CASSFRLGANSPLHF
TRBV9	TRBJ2-7	-	TRBD1	TGTGCCAGCAGCGTTTCCCCCCGGGACAGCTACGAGCAGTACTTC	CASSVSPRDSYEQYF
TRBV29-1	TRBJ1-2	-	TRBD1	TGCAGCGTCCCACCCGACAGGGCCTATGGCTACACCTTC	CSVPPDRAYGYTF
TRBV18	TRBJ1-2	-	TRBD1	TGTGCCAGCTCACCACGGGGACAGGGGAACTATGGCTACACCTTC	CASSPRGQGNYGYTF
TRBV14	TRBJ1-2	-	-	TGTGCCAGCAGCCAAGACAGGGCCCCCGGCTCTGGCTACACCTTC	CASSQDRAPGSGYTF
TRBV27	TRBJ2-1	-	TRBD2	TGTGCCAGCAGTTTAAGGGGACTAGGGGGGTTTGGTGAGCAGTTCTTC	CASSLRGLGGFGEQFF
TRBV10-3	TRBJ2-3	-	-	TGTGCCATCAGCGGGGACATACTTCTTAGCACAGATACGCAGTATTTT	CAISGDILLSTDTQYF
TRBV11-2	TRBJ1-1	once	TRBD1	TGTGCCAGCAGCTTAGGGTCCAGGGGGAAGAACACTGAAGCTTTCTTT	CASSLGSRGKNTEAFF
TRBV6-5	TRBJ1-2	-	-	TGTGCCAGCAGTTACTCGGGTTGGGCGCCCGGCTACACCTTC	CASSYSGWAPGYTF
TRBV5-6	TRBJ2-6	-	-	TGTGCCAGCAGCTTCCGGCAGGGACTCTCTGGGGCCAACGTCCTGACTTTC	CASSFRQGLSGANVLTF
TRBV9	TRBJ2-3	-	TRBD2	TGTGCCAGCAGCGTAGGGCTAGCGGGAGTAGTTGTCGATACGCAGTATTTT	CASSVGLAGVVVDTQYF
TRBV5-1	TRBJ2-1	once	TRBD2	TGCGCCAGCAGCTCCCAGACTAGCGGGATCTCCTACAATGAGCAGTTCTTC	CASSSQTSGISYNEQFF
TRBV28	TRBJ1-1	-	TRBD1	TGTGCCAGCAACGACAGGGGGCGGCTCGGCACTGAAGCTTTCTTT	CASNDRGRLGTEAFF
TRBV15	TRBJ2-3	-	-	TGTGCCACCAGCACCCGGACTACAGATACGCAGTATTTT	CATSTRTTDTQYF
TRBV10-2	TRBJ2-7	-	TRBD1	TGCGCCAGCAGCCGGGACAGGGAGTACGAGCAGTACTTC	CASSRDREYEQYF
TRBV4-2	TRBJ2-1	-	-	TGTGCCAGCAGCCAATACGGGGGAGGCTACAATGAGCAGTTCTTC	CASSQYGGGYNEQFF
TRBV5-4	TRBJ2-2	few	-	TGTGCCAGCAGTCGGGACACCGGGGAGCTGTTTTTT	CASSRDTGELFF
TRBV7-9	TRBJ2-1	-	-	TGTGCCAGCAGCTTAACTAGTCCTAGCTCCTACAATGAGCAGTTCTTC	CASSLTSPSSYNEQFF
TRBV13	TRBJ1-1	once	-	TGTGCCAGCAGTCTACCCCTGATGAACACTGAAGCTTTCTTT	CASSLPLMNTEAFF
TRBV5-4	TRBJ2-3	-	TRBD2	TGTGCCAGCAGCTTATCGGGAGGGTTGCAAGATACGCAGTATTTT	CASSLSGGLQDTQYF
TRBV7-3	TRBJ1-4	-	-	TGTGCCAGCAGCTTAAACGGGGTAGAAGGGGAAAAACTGTTTTTT	CASSLNGVEGEKLFF
TRBV11-3	TRBJ2-6	-	TRBD1	TGTGCCAGCAGCGTGGCCGGGACAGGGTACTCTGGGGCCAACGTCCTGACTTTC	CASSVAGTGYSGANVLTF
TRBV18	TRBJ2-4	-	-	TGTGCCAGCTCACCAGCGCTTGGCAAAAACATTCAGTACTTC	CASSPALGKNIQYF
TRBV5-1	TRBJ2-3	-	TRBD2	TGCGCCAGCAGCTTACTAGCGGGAGGAACAGATACGCAGTATTTT	CASSLLAGGTDTQYF
TRBV15	TRBJ2-1	-	TRBD2	TGTGCCACCAGCAGAGATCCAGCGGGAAGCTCCTACAATGAGCAGTTCTTC	CATSRDPAGSSYNEQFF
TRBV30	TRBJ2-7	-	-	TGTGCCTGGAGCTTGACACTCTCCTACGAGCAGTACTTC	CAWSLTLSYEQYF
TRBV4-1	TRBJ2-7	-	-	TGCGCCAGCAGCCTAGGGGGTAGCTCCTACGAGCAGTACTTC	CASSLGGSSYEQYF
TRBV2	TRBJ1-5	-	-	TGTGCCAGCAGTGAAGCGGGGGGTCATCAGCCCCAGCATTTT	CASSEAGGHQPQHF
TRBV6-6	TRBJ2-3	-	-	TGTGCCAGCAGTTCAGCAGATACGCAGTATTTT	CASSSADTQYF
TRBV19	TRBJ2-3	-	TRBD1	TGTGCCAGTAGTATAAGGTACAGGGGCCAGAACACAGATACGCAGTATTTT	CASSIRYRGQNTDTQYF
TRBV27	TRBJ1-5	-	TRBD1	TGTGCCAGCAGTCTGGACAGGGCTCAGCCCCAGCATTTT	CASSLDRAQPQHF
TRBV5-5	TRBJ1-1	-	TRBD1	TGTGCCAGCAGCTTGGGCGGGACAGGGAGGGTCGGCACTGAAGCTTTCTTT	CASSLGGTGRVGTEAFF
TRBV2	TRBJ2-5	-	-	TGTGCCAGCAACGGGGACACTTTCGGGACCCAGTACTTC	CASNGDTFGTQYF
TRBV30	TRBJ2-7	-	TRBD2	TGTGCCTGGAGACTAGCGGGGGCTCGGGAGCAGTACTTC	CAWRLAGAREQYF
TRBV29-1	TRBJ1-1	-	-	TGCAGCGTTGAAGGGGGGGGTAGGGGTGAAGCTTTCTTT	CSVEGGGRGEAFF
TRBV28	TRBJ1-3	few	-	TGTGCCAGCAGCTTCCGGGGGGGGCGGCGTGGAAACACCATATATTTT	CASSFRGGRRGNTIYF
TRBV7-9	TRBJ2-7	-	TRBD2	TGTGCCAGCAGCTTAGTGGGAGGGCCTTTGGACGAGCAGTACTTC	CASSLVGGPLDEQYF
TRBV2	TRBJ2-7	-	-	TGTGCCAGCAGTGTTGGCGCTGACTACTCCTACGAGCAGTACTTC	CASSVGADYSYEQYF
TRBV7-2	TRBJ2-2	once	TRBD2	TGTGCCAGCAGCTTTCGAACTAGCGGGAGGACCGGGGAGCTGTTTTTT	CASSFRTSGRTGELFF
TRBV30	TRBJ1-2	-	TRBD1	TGTGCTCGGATGCGGACAGGGGGCTCTAACTATGGCTACACCTTC	CARMRTGGSNYGYTF
TRBV2	TRBJ2-5	-	TRBD1	TGTGCCAGCACCCCGGGGACAGGGGCGGAGACCCAGTACTTC	CASTPGTGAETQYF